The sequence of this T cell receptor (beta chain) was determined in a study of OX40 agonist ivuxolimab in advanced cancers. Study-wide background: The dose-escalation cohort was approximately 84% male, with a mean age of around 60 years, ranging roughly 20 to 90.

Here immunoSEQ multiplex PCR was the method, and the copy in TCRdb shows in-frame clones only, minus some. This table holds some 53,000 clones, approximately 94% found once. In this sample, this clone turned up once. In the same sample, other DNA sequences code for this CDR3. The CDR3 totals 14 residues. The germline CDR1 and CDR2 sequences are MDHEN and SYDVKM. V gave up 1 base and J gave up 4 bases, with 7 bases separating them. The origin of this receptor is an adult with an advanced solid tumor such as melanoma, head and neck, liver or kidney cancer. This sequence joins TRBV28 and TRBJ2-2; D unclear. The starting material was CD4+ or CD8+ T cells sorted from blood, obtained in a trial of the OX40 agonist ivuxolimab. CDR3 nucleotides: TGTGCCAGCAGTTTATTAGGAGTCACCGGGGAGCTGTTTTTT. Translated, it gives CASSLLGVTGELFF.